Sequencing of this T cell receptor (beta chain) was carried out in a study of cytomegalovirus exposure and HLA in healthy donors. CDR1 and CDR2 (germline): SGHRS, YFSETQ. The trim removed 1 base at V and 5 bases at J, leaving 4 bases unmatched. The CDR3 runs to 16 residues. Study observations and caveats: Presence/absence results assume similar sequencing depth per donor, which may not hold. There were about 160 TCR beta chains listed as cytomegalovirus-associated. Most TCRs appeared rarely, but some public TCRs recurred in many donors.

About this clone: Its antigen is unknown.

The PCR employed 60 Vbeta primers together with 13 Jbeta primers. Using immunoSEQ multiplex PCR, the repertoire was profiled, and TCRdb retains in-frame clones only, with some absent. The sample data list under 130,000 clones. The chain combines TRBV5-1 with TRBJ2-3, with TRBD2 matching over 13 bases. The TCR comes from a middle-aged man in good health and CMV-seronegative. The sequenced material came from PBMCs. CDR3 sequence reads: CASSLSGLAGQDTQYF. The CDR3 DNA follows: TGCGCCAGCAGCTTGTCGGGACTAGCGGGGCAAGATACGCAGTATTTT.